A selection of T cell receptor beta chains follows, all from one sample in a study of T cell changes during pregnancy in multiple sclerosis. Using immunoSEQ multiplex PCR, the repertoire was profiled, and TCRdb retains in-frame clones only, with some absent. The profile shows 50,000 to 60,000 clones, about 87% of them singletons. Here the sequenced sample was CD4+ T cells from peripheral blood mononuclear cells, taken in the first trimester of pregnancy. Receptors were obtained from a female donor with multiple sclerosis, enrolled in a pregnancy study. The CDR3 runs from the conserved cysteine through the conserved F or W. A D gene is named only where the DNA matches it firmly.

d_call: TRBD1
v_call: TRBV5-8
j_call: TRBJ1-5
cdr3_aa: CASSSRDRGNQPQHF

d_call: TRBD2
v_call: TRBV19
j_call: TRBJ2-7
cdr3_aa: CASKSSGGYEQYF

d_call: .
v_call: TRBV29-1
j_call: TRBJ1-2
cdr3_aa: CSARTVRGYTF

d_call: .
v_call: TRBV6-5
j_call: TRBJ2-1
cdr3_aa: CASSYAGPHYNEQFF

d_call: .
v_call: TRBV7-2
j_call: TRBJ2-3
cdr3_aa: CASSGSFTDTQYF

d_call: TRBD1
v_call: TRBV5-3
j_call: TRBJ2-7
cdr3_aa: CARSGIWETRQGAHEQYF

d_call: TRBD1
v_call: TRBV5-4
j_call: TRBJ2-7
cdr3_aa: CASSGQGSYEQYF

d_call: .
v_call: TRBV5-1
j_call: TRBJ2-5
cdr3_aa: CASSQQETQYF

d_call: TRBD1
v_call: TRBV15
j_call: TRBJ1-2
cdr3_aa: CATSRQIQGRGYGYTF

d_call: .
v_call: TRBV7-8
j_call: TRBJ2-2
cdr3_aa: CASRNYRTANTGELFF

d_call: .
v_call: TRBV5-1
j_call: TRBJ2-3
cdr3_aa: CASSSYTDTQYF

d_call: .
v_call: TRBV19
j_call: TRBJ2-2
cdr3_aa: CASRRGGLKSNTGELFF

d_call: .
v_call: TRBV5-4
j_call: TRBJ2-3
cdr3_aa: CASSMRGTPSTDTQYF

d_call: .
v_call: TRBV28
j_call: TRBJ2-2
cdr3_aa: CASSLGLNTGELFF

d_call: TRBD2
v_call: TRBV18
j_call: TRBJ2-7
cdr3_aa: CASSSSGGSYEQYF

d_call: TRBD1
v_call: TRBV7-3
j_call: TRBJ1-2
cdr3_aa: CASSPGTGRYGYTF

d_call: .
v_call: TRBV4-3
j_call: TRBJ1-2
cdr3_aa: CASSQDRGYGYTF

d_call: TRBD1
v_call: TRBV7-2
j_call: TRBJ2-3
cdr3_aa: CASSPRTGADTQYF

d_call: TRBD1
v_call: TRBV4-3
j_call: TRBJ1-2
cdr3_aa: CASSQTGYYGYTF

d_call: .
v_call: TRBV7-6
j_call: TRBJ1-2
cdr3_aa: CASSVTADRDGYTF

d_call: TRBD2
v_call: TRBV28
j_call: TRBJ2-7
cdr3_aa: CASSFFGTSGSYEQYF

d_call: TRBD2
v_call: TRBV7-3
j_call: TRBJ2-7
cdr3_aa: CASATSGNSYEQYF

d_call: .
v_call: TRBV23-1
j_call: TRBJ2-7
cdr3_aa: CASWAGSYEQYF

d_call: TRBD1
v_call: TRBV7-8
j_call: TRBJ1-2
cdr3_aa: CASSLAQGAFMLGGYTF

d_call: TRBD2
v_call: TRBV19
j_call: TRBJ2-7
cdr3_aa: CASSTLAGGTFYEQYF

d_call: TRBD2
v_call: TRBV28
j_call: TRBJ2-7
cdr3_aa: CASSLPIAGVGEQYF

d_call: TRBD2
v_call: TRBV5-1
j_call: TRBJ2-1
cdr3_aa: CASSLAGAGGSNEQFF

d_call: .
v_call: TRBV11-2
j_call: TRBJ2-7
cdr3_aa: CASSLSPGPYEQYF

d_call: .
v_call: TRBV5-1
j_call: TRBJ2-7
cdr3_aa: CASSWNPTGSPSYEQYF

d_call: .
v_call: TRBV13
j_call: TRBJ1-1
cdr3_aa: CASSLGVNYEAFF

d_call: .
v_call: TRBV28
j_call: TRBJ2-2
cdr3_aa: CASSWGGGSGKNTGELFF

d_call: .
v_call: TRBV4-1
j_call: TRBJ2-5
cdr3_aa: CASSQVPAFQETQYF

d_call: TRBD1
v_call: TRBV7-9
j_call: TRBJ1-5
cdr3_aa: CASSRVGQGNQPQHF

d_call: TRBD1
v_call: TRBV29-1
j_call: TRBJ2-7
cdr3_aa: CSVTGTATYEQYF

d_call: .
v_call: TRBV7-2
j_call: TRBJ1-3
cdr3_aa: CASSLDSISGNTIYF

d_call: .
v_call: TRBV7-9
j_call: TRBJ2-1
cdr3_aa: CASSRFSTEENNEQFF

d_call: TRBD1
v_call: TRBV30
j_call: TRBJ2-2
cdr3_aa: CAWSGQGGNTGELFF

d_call: .
v_call: TRBV27
j_call: TRBJ1-1
cdr3_aa: CASSSPSGGVTEAFF

d_call: TRBD1
v_call: TRBV28
j_call: TRBJ2-7
cdr3_aa: CASRPTPDRGAYEQYF

d_call: TRBD1
v_call: TRBV28
j_call: TRBJ1-2
cdr3_aa: CASSLTGTYGYTF

d_call: .
v_call: TRBV9
j_call: TRBJ1-5
cdr3_aa: CASNKVHQPQHF

d_call: .
v_call: TRBV6-1
j_call: TRBJ2-7
cdr3_aa: CASSEATGNYEQYF

d_call: TRBD1
v_call: TRBV6-5
j_call: TRBJ1-2
cdr3_aa: CASSYRMGQGLRYTF

d_call: TRBD1
v_call: TRBV18
j_call: TRBJ1-4
cdr3_aa: CASSPPSLTGGEKLFF

d_call: .
v_call: TRBV7-6
j_call: TRBJ2-2
cdr3_aa: CASSYFRRAGTGELFF

d_call: TRBD1
v_call: TRBV30
j_call: TRBJ2-7
cdr3_aa: CAFKTGGRSYEQYF

d_call: TRBD1
v_call: TRBV19
j_call: TRBJ2-4
cdr3_aa: CASSSLFRTGGTKNIQYF

d_call: .
v_call: TRBV7-7
j_call: TRBJ1-2
cdr3_aa: CASSPLPDGRVPYGYTF

d_call: TRBD1
v_call: TRBV5-5
j_call: TRBJ2-5
cdr3_aa: CASSPGQTGETQYF

d_call: TRBD2
v_call: TRBV7-2
j_call: TRBJ2-7
cdr3_aa: CASSLGSSGISYEQYF

d_call: .
v_call: TRBV11-1
j_call: TRBJ2-7
cdr3_aa: CASSRRGRNYEQYF

d_call: .
v_call: TRBV28
j_call: TRBJ2-7
cdr3_aa: CASSRQVALSYEQYF